The 26 T cell receptor beta chains listed next were all sequenced from one sample in a study of control samples from healthy donors and cancer patients. Method: immunoSEQ multiplex PCR; TCRdb's copy keeps in-frame clones and lacks some. The sample holds tens of thousands of clones, 75% to 90% seen once. The sample consisted of blood. These receptors were taken from a man aged 45-60 years in good health.

The chain joins TRBV5-4 to TRBJ2-2; tentative D call: TRBD2 (6 bases). Germline V gene lookup returns CDR1 SGHNT and CDR2 YYREEE (reference sequence). The CDR3 extends over 16 amino acids. V was pared by 1 base and J by 1 base, with 11 bases between. The CDR3 region has the DNA TGTGCCAGCAGCTTGATAGCGGCGAAGAACACCGGGGAGCTGTTTTTT. Translating it yields CASSLIAAKNTGELFF.

V and J are TRBV29-1 and TRBJ1-2; D unresolved. Germline assignment: CDR1 SQVTM and CDR2 ANQGSEA. The CDR3 has 12 residues. Between the trimmed V and J ends, which lost 4 bases and 5 bases, there was a span of 11 bases. The CDR3 is CSVGGGAYGYTF. DNA of the CDR3: TGCAGCGTTGGGGGTGGCGCTTATGGCTACACCTTC.

This chain joins TRBV2 and TRBJ2-2; the match to TRBD1 covers 7 bases. V lost 7 bases to trimming and J lost 3 bases; unmatched junction nucleotides: 5. There are 14 residues in the CDR3. Germline CDR1 and CDR2: SNHLY and FYNNEI. The CDR3 sequence is CASNSQGDTGELFF. The DNA of the CDR3 is TGTGCCAGCAACTCCCAGGGGGACACCGGGGAGCTGTTTTTT.

In this sample, this clone turned up a few times. The J gene is TRBJ2-1, the V gene TRBV9; 8 positions agree with TRBD1. This CDR3 has 16 residues. Germline values: CDR1 SGDLS, CDR2 YYNGEE. The junction had 7 bases not matched to a gene; V was cut back by 0 bases and J by 5 bases. CDR3 bases: TGTGCCAGCAGCGTAGATCCCAGGGGGCGCAACAATGAGCAGTTCTTC. It translates to CASSVDPRGRNNEQFF.

The rearrangement joins TRBV24-1 to TRBJ1-4; D is perhaps TRBD1 (6 bases). Trimming stripped 7 bases from V and 3 bases from J, with 17 bases between. The CDR3 totals 16 residues. CDR1 is KGHDR and CDR2 is SFDVKD in the germline V gene. The CDR3 protein is CATRVGQRVPNEKLFF. The CDR3, as DNA: TGTGCCACCAGGGTAGGACAGAGGGTTCCTAATGAAAAACTGTTTTTT.

The CDR3 loop is CASSMSAGARRDTQYF. DNA for the CDR3: TGTGCCAGTAGTATGAGTGCGGGGGCTCGGCGGGATACGCAGTATTTT. This rearrangement joins TRBV19 to TRBJ2-3; TRBD2 is a possible D gene (7 bases). The V gene lost 3 bases and the J gene lost 6 bases, with 19 bases spanning the gap. Germline assignment: CDR1 LNHDA and CDR2 SQIVND (reference sequence). This CDR3 is built from 16 residues.

CDR3 DNA sequence: TGCGCCAGCAGTGACGCCGGGACAGGGATCGATGAGCAGTTCTTC. Translated, it gives CASSDAGTGIDEQFF. The chain employs TRBV10-1 and TRBJ2-1; TRBD1 agrees at 9 bases. CDR3 length equals 15 residues. V dropped 3 bases and J dropped 8; count of bases not matched to a gene: 8. Looked up from germline, CDR1 is WNHNN and CDR2 is SYGVQD (reference sequence).

This clone has only one observation. The chain uses TRBV7-3 and TRBJ2-1; TRBD2 agrees at 12 bases. Looked up from germline, CDR1 is SGHTA and CDR2 is FQGTGA. The CDR3 consists of 15 residues. After removal of 5 bases from V and 9 bases from J, the junction contained 8 bases not matched to a gene. The CDR3 region is CASSTTSGGHPEQFF. The CDR3 region has the DNA TGTGCCAGCAGCACGACTAGCGGGGGACACCCTGAGCAGTTCTTC.

The gene calls are TRBV7-9 and TRBJ1-4; 9 bases agree with TRBD1. The CDR3 is 14 residues long. Germline V lookup: CDR1 SEHNR, CDR2 FQNEAQ (reference sequence). Germline trimming cut 5 bases from V and 8 bases from J; bases unmatched to any gene: 6. The CDR3 here is CASSPGQGREKLFF. The CDR3 coding sequence is TGTGCCAGCAGCCCGGGACAGGGACGGGAAAAACTGTTTTTT.

This chain links TRBV7-9 with TRBJ2-7; no clear D gene. V was pared by 2 bases and J by 6 bases, with 14 bases between. CDR1 and CDR2 from the germline V gene are SEHNR and FQNEAQ (reference sequence). CDR3 length: 14 residues. The CDR3 DNA follows: TGTGCCAGCAGCTTATCCGAGACGAGTGGCGAGCAGTACTTC. Translation gives CASSLSETSGEQYF.

A word on this clone: The sample holds other DNA sequences that translate to the same CDR3. This chain connects TRBV18 to TRBJ1-1; D perhaps matches TRBD1 (5 bases). V lost 0 bases, J lost 4 bases, and 6 bases lay in between. The CDR3 is made up of 13 amino acids. CDR1 and CDR2 (germline): KGHSH, LQKENI. This CDR3 reads CASSPPGGTEAFF. In DNA, the CDR3 is TGTGCCAGCTCACCACCGGGGGGCACTGAAGCTTTCTTT.

This clone appeared a few times. V usage is TRBV6-5 and J usage is TRBJ1-2, with unresolved D. Trimming removed 8 bases at V and 4 bases at J, with 8 bases between. Germline V CDR1 and CDR2: MNHEY, SVGAGI. This CDR3 is 11 amino acids long. DNA for the CDR3: TGTGCCAGCCAGGACGGCTATGGCTACACCTTC. Translated: CASQDGYGYTF.

The chain's CDR3 is CATSALGTGSSEQFF. Here the CDR3 DNA reads TGTGCCACCAGTGCTCTTGGGACAGGGTCGAGTGAGCAGTTCTTC. The V call is TRBV24-1, the J call TRBJ2-1; TRBD1 matches at 9 bases. CDR1 KGHDR and CDR2 SFDVKD come from the germline V gene. J was trimmed by 9 bases and V by 5 bases; bases with no gene match: 10. CDR3 size: 15 residues.

This clone came up many times. The chain uses TRBV2 and TRBJ1-1, with 7 bases matching TRBD1. Germline lookup yields CDR1 SNHLY and CDR2 FYNNEI. CDR3 length: 13 residues. The junction had 3 bases not matched to a gene; V was cut back by 7 bases and J by 1 base. CDR3 bases: TGTGCCAGCATGGGACAGTGGAACACTGAAGCTTTCTTT. This encodes CASMGQWNTEAFF.

The genes are TRBV30 and TRBJ1-2; the match to TRBD1 covers 9 bases. This CDR3 is 15 amino acids long. V lost 2 bases, J lost 7 bases, and 11 bases stayed unmatched. Germline CDR1 and CDR2: GTSNPN and SVGIG (reference sequence). The CDR3 region is CAWSTTHRGQGGYTF. In nucleotides, the CDR3 is TGTGCCTGGAGTACCACTCACAGGGGGCAAGGTGGCTACACCTTC.

V and J are TRBV29-1 and TRBJ2-7; TRBD1 matches at 7 bases. The CDR3 spans 12 residues. J was trimmed by 1 base and V by 8 bases; bases with no gene match: 5. Germline CDR1 SQVTM, CDR2 ANQGSEA. The CDR3 DNA is TGCAGCACCACAGGGGTTTCCTACGAGCAGTACTTC. Amino acid sequence: CSTTGVSYEQYF.

This clone came up once. CDR3 nucleotide sequence: TGTGCCAGCAGTACCCGGACAGGGGTTGGCTACACCTTC. Protein sequence: CASSTRTGVGYTF. The rearrangement joins TRBV12-3 or TRBV12-4 to TRBJ1-2; 9 nucleotides match TRBD1. With 5 bases clipped from V and 7 bases from J, the junction kept 5 bases outside the gene matches. The CDR3 runs to 13 residues.

The chain is built from TRBV5-4 and TRBJ2-1; 10 bases map to TRBD2. The J segment lost 7 bases and the V segment lost 0 bases, leaving 7 bases of the junction unmatched. Germline V gene sequence: CDR1 SGHNT, CDR2 YYREEE (reference sequence). This CDR3 spans 16 amino acids. CDR3 sequence: CASSLGSGRAPNEQFF. DNA for the CDR3: TGTGCCAGCAGCTTGGGGAGCGGGAGGGCCCCTAATGAGCAGTTCTTC.

This chain connects TRBV5-1 to TRBJ2-7, with a tentative D call TRBD1 (6 bases). The V gene's germline CDR1 is SGHRS and CDR2 YFSETQ. The CDR3 is 16 amino acids. V lost 4 bases and J lost 0, with 17 bases in between. This chain's CDR3 is CASSGTTGYSSYEQYF. DNA for the CDR3: TGCGCCAGCAGCGGGACGACAGGCTATAGCTCCTACGAGCAGTACTTC.

V is TRBV5-1 and J is TRBJ2-7; D unresolved. The CDR3 sequence is 17 residues long. The V and J ends lost 0 bases and 0 bases respectively, with 16 bases between them. Germline lookup yields CDR1 SGHRS and CDR2 YFSETQ. CDR3 DNA sequence: TGCGCCAGCAGCTTGGAACCCTCCACTACTCACTCCTACGAGCAGTACTTC. It specifies CASSLEPSTTHSYEQYF.

The rearrangement uses TRBV19 and TRBJ2-3; TRBD2 might be the D (6 bases). The CDR3 is 14 residues long. Trimming cost V 3 bases and J 0 bases, with 7 bases left between them. Germline CDR1 is LNHDA and CDR2 is SQIVND (reference sequence). CDR3 bases: TGTGCCAGTAGTATCGGGACTAGCACAGATACGCAGTATTTT. Amino acids: CASSIGTSTDTQYF.

V usage is TRBV5-6 and J usage is TRBJ2-1; 7 bases line up with TRBD1. This CDR3 is 14 amino acids long. Losses at the gene ends were 6 bases for V and 8 bases for J; bases not matched to a gene: 11. The germline CDR1 and CDR2 sequences are SGHDT and YYEEEE. CDR3 sequence (DNA): TGTGCCAGCACAAGAGGGGGCGCGTTATATGAGCAGTTCTTC. As protein: CASTRGGALYEQFF.

V is TRBV29-1 and J is TRBJ1-2; TRBD1 agrees at 9 bases. This CDR3 region has 12 residues. CDR1 is SQVTM and CDR2 is ANQGSEA in the germline V gene. Trimming cost V 4 bases and J 5 bases; bases outside gene matches: 2. Here the CDR3 reads CSVGQGGYGYTF. DNA of the CDR3: TGCAGCGTTGGACAGGGGGGATATGGCTACACCTTC.

The DNA of the CDR3 is TGTGCCAGCAGCCTCGGACAGGGGGTGGGCGAGCAGTACTTC. Its protein is CASSLGQGVGEQYF. The chain recombines TRBV7-3 with TRBJ2-7, with 10 nucleotides matching TRBD1. CDR3 size: 14 residues. V shed 5 bases, J shed 6 bases, and the junction held 7 bases outside the gene matches. From germline, CDR1 is SGHTA and CDR2 FQGTGA. Supplemented by reference TRBV7-3 and TRBJ2-7, the full variable domain reads GAGVSQTPSNKVTEKGKYVELRCDPISGHTALYWYRQSLGQGPEFLIYFQGTGAADDSGLPNDRFFAVRPEGSVSTLKIQRTERGDSAVYLCASSLGQGVGEQYFGPGTRLTVT.

The chain has TRBV13 and TRBJ2-3, with 9 bases matching TRBD2. The CDR3 consists of 13 residues. After removal of 5 bases from V and 10 bases from J, the junction contained 7 bases not matched to a gene. CDR1 and CDR2 from the germline V gene are PRHDT and FYEKMQ (reference sequence). The CDR3 loop reads CASSPLWTSAQYF. For the CDR3, the DNA is TGTGCCAGCAGCCCCCTTTGGACTAGCGCGCAGTATTTT.

The chain combines TRBV13 with TRBJ2-2, with TRBD2 identical over 10 bases. V lost 3 bases to trimming and J lost 5 bases; unmatched junction nucleotides: 12. In germline, CDR1 is PRHDT, CDR2 FYEKMQ (reference sequence). CDR3 length: 18 amino acids. CDR3 in amino acids: CASSFPTPGLAPTGELFF. The CDR3 coding sequence is TGTGCCAGCAGCTTTCCCACGCCGGGACTAGCGCCGACCGGGGAGCTGTTTTTT.